Below, 10 T cell receptor beta chains from the same sample are listed, as sequenced in a study of T-cell reconstitution after alpha-beta-depleted transplantation in children. Researchers prepared the TCRbeta library using unique molecular identifiers, the study reports. TCRdb recomputed calls from the PCR reads with MiXCR, one row per CDR3 protein. The sample has about 440,000 distinct CDR3 sequences, about 40% seen once. The sample consisted of PBMCs, taken before TCRalphabeta/CD19-depleted stem cell transplant. These receptors all stem from a girl aged 2 to 9 with aplastic anemia, due to receive a stem cell transplant.

The chain links TRBV12-3 or TRBV12-4 to TRBJ2-7, with D possibly matching TRBD1 (6 bases). The V end was cut by 2 bases, the J end by 3 bases, with 8 bases between. The CDR3 has 13 residues. CDR3 region: CASSLRTVYEQYF. The CDR3 region has the DNA TGTGCCAGCAGTTTAAGGACAGTCTACGAGCAGTACTTC.

In this sample, this clonotype turned up a few times. J is TRBJ1-2 and V is TRBV12-3 or TRBV12-4; D is uncertain. The CDR3 spans 12 residues. V lost 5 bases and J 4 bases, leaving 8 bases between the germline ends. The CDR3 sequence: CASSPRTYGYTF. CDR3 in DNA: TGTGCCAGCAGTCCTCGGACCTATGGCTACACCTTC.

This clonotype was seen a handful of times. The rearrangement links TRBV24-1 to TRBJ1-1; 7 bases are shared with TRBD1. This CDR3 contains 15 residues. Germline V gene data show CDR1 as KGHDR and CDR2 as SFDVKD. With V trimmed by 3 bases and J by 1 base, 4 bases remained unmatched. CDR3 coding DNA: TGTGCCACCAGTGATGCCGGGACAGAGAACACTGAAGCTTTCTTT. As protein: CATSDAGTENTEAFF.

V is TRBV20-1 and J is TRBJ1-1; no reliable D call. V lost 4 bases and J lost 1, with 4 bases in between. This CDR3 is 11 amino acids long. CDR1 is DFQATT and CDR2 is SNEGSKA in the germline V gene (reference sequence). The CDR3 loop is CSAKRNTEAFF. The CDR3 DNA is TGCAGTGCTAAACGGAACACTGAAGCTTTCTTT.

This clonotype was detected only a few times. The chain's CDR3 is CASSLDWYKPSYEQYF. The DNA of the CDR3 is TGTGCCAGCAGCTTAGATTGGTACAAACCATCCTACGAGCAGTACTTC. The chain has TRBV11-2 and TRBJ2-7; D is unclear. The germline V and J ends were trimmed by 0 bases and 1 base, with 13 bases remaining between them. Germline V lookup: CDR1 SGHAT, CDR2 FQNNGV. The CDR3 runs to 16 residues.

In this sample, this clonotype turned up a few times. V gene TRBV27 combines with J gene TRBJ2-1; TRBD2 matches 9 bases. This CDR3 region has 14 residues. The V gene's germline CDR1 is MNHEY and CDR2 SMNVEV (reference sequence). V shed 7 bases, J shed 7 bases, and the junction held 8 bases outside the gene matches. Here the CDR3 DNA reads TGTGCCAGCACTACGGGGACTAGCAGTAATGAGCAGTTCTTC. This gives the protein CASTTGTSSNEQFF.

The chain uses TRBV5-5 and TRBJ2-7, with D perhaps matching TRBD2 (6 bases). Germline lookup yields CDR1 SGHKS and CDR2 YYEKEE (reference sequence). Trimming stripped 2 bases from V and 2 bases from J, with 17 bases between. This CDR3 region has 16 residues. CDR3: CASSFGAGTEAYEQYF. The DNA of the CDR3 is TGTGCCAGCAGCTTCGGAGCCGGGACTGAAGCCTACGAGCAGTACTTC.

The CDR3 nucleotides read TGTGCCAGCAGTCTCCGCGGTCAGGACAATGAGCAGTTCTTC. Protein: CASSLRGQDNEQFF. The chain links TRBV12-3 or TRBV12-4 to TRBJ2-1; D gene unclear. Trimming removed 5 bases at V and 5 bases at J, with 13 bases between. CDR3 length: 14 amino acids.

The chain carries TRBV20-1 and TRBJ2-4, with a tentative D call TRBD1 (6 bases). The CDR3 has 11 amino acids. Germline values: CDR1 DFQATT, CDR2 SNEGSKA (reference sequence). Here the CDR3 reads CSPVQGDIQYF. The DNA for the CDR3 is TGCAGCCCGGTACAGGGTGACATTCAGTACTTC.

The rearrangement joins TRBV27 to TRBJ2-7; no clear D gene. This CDR3 comprises 17 residues. V dropped 1 base and J dropped 9 bases, with 25 bases sitting between them. Germline V gene lookup returns CDR1 MNHEY and CDR2 SMNVEV (reference sequence). In DNA, the CDR3 is TGTGCCAGCAGTTTATACCCCTCCGACACGCAGAGTAAAGGGCAGTACTTC. This gives the protein CASSLYPSDTQSKGQYF.